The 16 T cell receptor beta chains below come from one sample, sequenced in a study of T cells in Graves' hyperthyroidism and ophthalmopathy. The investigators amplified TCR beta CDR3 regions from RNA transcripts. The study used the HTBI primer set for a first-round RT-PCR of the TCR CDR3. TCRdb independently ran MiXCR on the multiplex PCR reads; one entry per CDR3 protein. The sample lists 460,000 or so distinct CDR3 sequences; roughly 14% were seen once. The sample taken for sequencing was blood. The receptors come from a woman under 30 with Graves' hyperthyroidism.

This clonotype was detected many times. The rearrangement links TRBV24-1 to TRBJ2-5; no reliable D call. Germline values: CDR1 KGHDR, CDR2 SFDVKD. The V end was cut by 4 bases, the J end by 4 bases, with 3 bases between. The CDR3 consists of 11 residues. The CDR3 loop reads CATSDRETQYF. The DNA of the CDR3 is TGTGCCACCAGTGACCGAGAGACCCAGTACTTC.

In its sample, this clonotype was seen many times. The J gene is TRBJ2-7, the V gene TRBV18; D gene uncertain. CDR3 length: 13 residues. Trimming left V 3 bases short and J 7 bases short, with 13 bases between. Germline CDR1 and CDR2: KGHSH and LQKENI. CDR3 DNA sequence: TGTGCCAGCTCACCCGCAGACTTTGGAGAGCAGTACTTC. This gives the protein CASSPADFGEQYF.

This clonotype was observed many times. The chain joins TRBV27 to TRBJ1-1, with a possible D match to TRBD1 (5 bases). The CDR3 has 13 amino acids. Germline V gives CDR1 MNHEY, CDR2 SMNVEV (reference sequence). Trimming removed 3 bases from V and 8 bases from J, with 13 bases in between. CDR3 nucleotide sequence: TGTGCCAGCAGTTTTAGTCTTTGGACAGAAGCTTTCTTT. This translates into CASSFSLWTEAFF.

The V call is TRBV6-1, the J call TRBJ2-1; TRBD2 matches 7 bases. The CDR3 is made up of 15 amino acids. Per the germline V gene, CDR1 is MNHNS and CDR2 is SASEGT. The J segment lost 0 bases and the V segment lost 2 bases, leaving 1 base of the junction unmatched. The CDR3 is CASSESGISYNEQFF. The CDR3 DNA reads TGTGCCAGCAGTGAAAGCGGGATCTCCTACAATGAGCAGTTCTTC.

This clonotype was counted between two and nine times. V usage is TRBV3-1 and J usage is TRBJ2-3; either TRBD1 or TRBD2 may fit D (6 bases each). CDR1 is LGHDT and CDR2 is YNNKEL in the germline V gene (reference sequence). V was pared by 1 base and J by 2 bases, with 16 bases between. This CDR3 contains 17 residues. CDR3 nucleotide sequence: TGTGCCAGCAGCCAAGTTCTAGGGGGAGGCAACACAGATACGCAGTATTTT. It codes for CASSQVLGGGNTDTQYF.

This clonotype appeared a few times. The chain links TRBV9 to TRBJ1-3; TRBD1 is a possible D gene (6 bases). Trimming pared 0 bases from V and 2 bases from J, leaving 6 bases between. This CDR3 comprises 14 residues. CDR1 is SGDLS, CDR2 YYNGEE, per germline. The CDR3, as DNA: TGTGCCAGCAGCGTAGACAGGGCTGGAAACACCATATATTTT. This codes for CASSVDRAGNTIYF.

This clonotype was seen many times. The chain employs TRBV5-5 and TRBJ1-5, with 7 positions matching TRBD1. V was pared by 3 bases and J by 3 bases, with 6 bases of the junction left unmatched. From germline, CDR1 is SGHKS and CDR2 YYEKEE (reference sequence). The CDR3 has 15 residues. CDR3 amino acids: CASSYAGTDNQPQHF. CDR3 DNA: TGTGCCAGCAGCTATGCCGGGACAGACAATCAGCCCCAGCATTTT.

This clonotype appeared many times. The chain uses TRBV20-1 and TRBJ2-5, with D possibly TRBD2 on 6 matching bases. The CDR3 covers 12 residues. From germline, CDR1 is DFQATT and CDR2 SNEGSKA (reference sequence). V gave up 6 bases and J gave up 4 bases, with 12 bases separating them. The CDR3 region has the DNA TGCAGTGCCAGACTAGTAGGAGAGACCCAGTACTTC. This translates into CSARLVGETQYF.

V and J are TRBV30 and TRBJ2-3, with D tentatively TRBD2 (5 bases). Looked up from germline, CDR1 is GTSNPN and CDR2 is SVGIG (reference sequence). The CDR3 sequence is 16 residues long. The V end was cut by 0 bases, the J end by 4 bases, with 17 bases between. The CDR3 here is CAWSVPRGYTADTQYF. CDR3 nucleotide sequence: TGTGCCTGGAGTGTACCACGGGGTTACACAGCAGATACGCAGTATTTT.

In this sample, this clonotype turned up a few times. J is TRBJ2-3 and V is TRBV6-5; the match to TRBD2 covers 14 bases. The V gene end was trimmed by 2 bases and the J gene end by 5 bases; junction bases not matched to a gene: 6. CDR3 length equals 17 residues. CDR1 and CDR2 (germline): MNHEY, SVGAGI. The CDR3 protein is CASSYPPGTSGGDTQYF. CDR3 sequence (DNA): TGTGCCAGCAGTTACCCGCCCGGGACTAGCGGGGGAGATACGCAGTATTTT.

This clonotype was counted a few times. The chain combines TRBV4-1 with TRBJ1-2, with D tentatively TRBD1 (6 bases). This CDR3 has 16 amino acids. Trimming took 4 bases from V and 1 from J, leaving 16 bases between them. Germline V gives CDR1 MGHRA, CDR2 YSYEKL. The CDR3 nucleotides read TGCGCCAGCAGCCCCCCACCGGACAGATTTAACTATGGCTACACCTTC. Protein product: CASSPPPDRFNYGYTF.

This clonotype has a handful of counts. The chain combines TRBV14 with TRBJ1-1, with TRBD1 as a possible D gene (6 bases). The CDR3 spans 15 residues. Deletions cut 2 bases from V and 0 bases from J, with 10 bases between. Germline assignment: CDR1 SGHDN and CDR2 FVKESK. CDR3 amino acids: CASSQHREMNTEAFF. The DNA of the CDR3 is TGTGCCAGCAGCCAACACAGGGAGATGAACACTGAAGCTTTCTTT.

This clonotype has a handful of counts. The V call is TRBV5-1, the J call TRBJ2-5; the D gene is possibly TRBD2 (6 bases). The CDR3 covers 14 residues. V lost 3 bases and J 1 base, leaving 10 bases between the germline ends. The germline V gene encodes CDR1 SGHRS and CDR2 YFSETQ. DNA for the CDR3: TGCGCCAGCAGCTCAGGACTATTCCAAGAGACCCAGTACTTC. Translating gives CASSSGLFQETQYF.

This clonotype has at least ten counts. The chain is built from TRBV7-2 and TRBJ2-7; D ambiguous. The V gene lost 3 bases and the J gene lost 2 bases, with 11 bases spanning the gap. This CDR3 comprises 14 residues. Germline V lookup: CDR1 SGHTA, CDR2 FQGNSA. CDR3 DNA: TGTGCCAGCAGCTTTAATGGCGGTCCCTACGAGCAGTACGTC. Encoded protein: CASSFNGGPYEQYV.

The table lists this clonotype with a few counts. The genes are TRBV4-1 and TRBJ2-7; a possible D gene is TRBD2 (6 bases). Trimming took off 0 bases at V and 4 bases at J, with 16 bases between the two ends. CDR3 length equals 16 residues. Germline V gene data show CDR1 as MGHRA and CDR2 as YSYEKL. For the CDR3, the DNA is TGCGCCAGCAGCCAAGAGCCTAGCGCGAACTTTTACGAGCAGTACTTC. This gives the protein CASSQEPSANFYEQYF.

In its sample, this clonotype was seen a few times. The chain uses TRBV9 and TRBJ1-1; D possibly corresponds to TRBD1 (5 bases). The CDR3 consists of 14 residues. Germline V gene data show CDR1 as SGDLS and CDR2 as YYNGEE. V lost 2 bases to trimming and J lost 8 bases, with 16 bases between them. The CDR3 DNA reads TGTGCCAGCAGCGTTGGGGACGGAATGGAAGAAGCTTTCTTT. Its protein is CASSVGDGMEEAFF. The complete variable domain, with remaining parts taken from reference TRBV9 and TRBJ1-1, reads DSGVTQTPKHLITATGQRVTLRCSPRSGDLSVYWYQQSLDQGLQFLIQYYNGEERAKGNILERFSAQQFPDLHSELNLSSLELGDSALYFCASSVGDGMEEAFFGQGTRLTVV.